A selection of T cell receptor beta chains follows, all from one sample in a study of blood T cell repertoires in COVID-19. Profiling relied on immunoSEQ multiplex PCR, and the TCRdb table lists in-frame clones only, not all of them. The sample holds about 140,000 clones, about nine tenths seen once. The sample consisted of peripheral blood. These receptors were taken from a human donor in a cohort sampled during active COVID-19. Each CDR3 is given with its conserved first and last residue. A D gene is named only where the DNA matches it firmly. Clone size is shown for a subset of rows, as once, few, many or a class of expanded clone.

CDR3 protein: CAWSIGRDHGYTF
CDR3 DNA: TGTGCCTGGAGTATTGGCAGGGATCATGGCTACACCTTC
J gene: TRBJ1-2
CDR3 length: 13
V gene: TRBV30
D gene: .
clone size: few

CDR3 protein: CASSSYSGGPGTSADTQYF
CDR3 DNA: TGTGCCAGCAGTTCATATAGCGGGGGGCCCGGGACTTCAGCAGATACGCAGTATTTT
J gene: TRBJ2-3
CDR3 length: 19
V gene: TRBV6-2/TRBV6-3
D gene: TRBD2
clone size: .

CDR3 protein: CASSQDTRRGVGDTQYF
CDR3 DNA: TGCGCCAGCAGCCAAGATACGCGGCGGGGGGTGGGAGATACGCAGTATTTT
J gene: TRBJ2-3
CDR3 length: 17
V gene: TRBV4-3
D gene: TRBD2
clone size: .

CDR3 protein: CSVVRTLAGTQYF
CDR3 DNA: TGCAGCGTTGTAAGGACCCTAGCCGGGACCCAGTACTTC
J gene: TRBJ2-5
CDR3 length: 13
V gene: TRBV29-1
D gene: .
clone size: .

CDR3 protein: CASSLISVSDTQYF
CDR3 DNA: TGCGCCAGCAGCTTGATCTCCGTCTCAGATACGCAGTATTTT
J gene: TRBJ2-3
CDR3 length: 14
V gene: TRBV5-1
D gene: .
clone size: .

CDR3 protein: CASNVRSYNSPLHF
CDR3 DNA: TGTGCCAGCAACGTTCGGTCCTATAATTCACCCCTCCACTTT
J gene: TRBJ1-6
CDR3 length: 14
V gene: TRBV11-3
D gene: .
clone size: medium-sized

CDR3 protein: CSVAGTSGSTDTQYF
CDR3 DNA: TGCAGCGTTGCCGGGACTAGCGGAAGCACAGATACGCAGTATTTT
J gene: TRBJ2-3
CDR3 length: 15
V gene: TRBV29-1
D gene: TRBD2
clone size: .

CDR3 protein: CASSPGLGGTDTQYF
CDR3 DNA: TGTGCCAGCAGCCCCGGACTAGGTGGCACAGATACGCAGTATTTT
J gene: TRBJ2-3
CDR3 length: 15
V gene: TRBV9
D gene: TRBD2
clone size: .

CDR3 protein: CASSGGIFYGYTF
CDR3 DNA: TGTGCCAGCAGCGGCGGGATCTTCTATGGCTACACCTTC
J gene: TRBJ1-2
CDR3 length: 13
V gene: TRBV5-4
D gene: .
clone size: .

CDR3 protein: CASSLGRDRRTDTQYF
CDR3 DNA: TGTGCTAGCAGCTTAGGCCGGGACAGACGCACAGATACGCAGTATTTT
J gene: TRBJ2-3
CDR3 length: 16
V gene: TRBV7-7
D gene: TRBD1
clone size: .

CDR3 protein: CASSSGGAGEKLFF
CDR3 DNA: TGTGCCAGCAGCTCCGGTGGGGCCGGAGAAAAACTGTTTTTT
J gene: TRBJ1-4
CDR3 length: 14
V gene: TRBV9
D gene: .
clone size: once

CDR3 protein: CASSLALSEAFF
CDR3 DNA: TGTGCCAGCAGCTTGGCCCTCTCTGAAGCTTTCTTT
J gene: TRBJ1-1
CDR3 length: 12
V gene: TRBV5-4
D gene: .
clone size: once

CDR3 protein: CASSFSGGTYEQYF
CDR3 DNA: TGCGCCAGCAGCTTTTCAGGGGGTACCTACGAGCAGTACTTC
J gene: TRBJ2-7
CDR3 length: 14
V gene: TRBV5-1
D gene: TRBD1
clone size: few

CDR3 protein: CASSSGMYSNQPQHF
CDR3 DNA: TGTGCCAGCAGCTCAGGGATGTATAGCAATCAGCCCCAGCATTTT
J gene: TRBJ1-5
CDR3 length: 15
V gene: TRBV5-5
D gene: .
clone size: .

CDR3 protein: CASSLGQLDNEQFF
CDR3 DNA: TGCGCCAGCAGCTTGGGACAGCTAGACAATGAGCAGTTCTTC
J gene: TRBJ2-1
CDR3 length: 14
V gene: TRBV5-1
D gene: .
clone size: .

CDR3 protein: CASGLMSIGRVNTEAFF
CDR3 DNA: TGTGCTAGTGGTTTGATGAGTATCGGCAGGGTGAACACTGAAGCTTTCTTT
J gene: TRBJ1-1
CDR3 length: 17
V gene: TRBV12-5
D gene: .
clone size: .

CDR3 protein: CASSPGQGYGYTF
CDR3 DNA: TGTGCCAGCAGCCCGGGACAGGGGTATGGCTACACCTTC
J gene: TRBJ1-2
CDR3 length: 13
V gene: TRBV9
D gene: TRBD1
clone size: .